What follows describes a single T cell receptor beta chain. This clonotype was counted only a few times. The specificity of this receptor is unknown. Base-call qualities are not available, and no considerably larger clone is one nucleotide away. These data originate in a study of patients and donors after allogeneic stem cell transplantation (dated by TCRdb to the early 2020s). CDR1 and CDR2 (SGDLS, YYNGEE) derive from the germline V gene. Ends trimmed: V by 2 bases, J by 7 bases; bases unmatched to a gene: 19. The cysteine opens and the phenylalanine closes a CDR3 of 18 amino acids. Solely the CDR3 DNA is kept, with 54 bases framed from the first base. The library was made by RT-PCR. The instrument given in TCRdb is NextSeq 550. TCRdb handled the public reads itself, with Q25 trimming in fastp and clone calling in MiXCR, and kept productive beta chains. Entries are consolidated by CDR3 protein sequence, retaining the most common genes and DNA. The sample records approximately 160,000 distinct CDR3 sequences, 25% to 35% of which are singletons. The ten biggest clones cover 3.2% of the sample.

This TCR derives from a human donor who was either an allogeneic HSCT recipient or a stem cell or donor lymphocyte infusion donor (not recorded which). It is not recorded whose cells these are; they may come from a transplant donor. This sequence uses TRBV9 and TRBJ1-2; TRBD1 matches 8 bases in the middle. Specimen: blood, either unsorted or a sorted T cell fraction (not recorded which). The nucleotide sequence reads TGTGCCAGCAGCGTCGCAACCAGGGACCTCAGGGGGCGAGGTGGCTACACCTTC. Its translation is CASSVATRDLRGRGGYTF. With all but the CDR3 taken from the reference TRBV9 and TRBJ1-2 genes, the full variable domain is: DSGVTQTPKHLITATGQRVTLRCSPRSGDLSVYWYQQSLDQGLQFLIQYYNGEERAKGNILERFSAQQFPDLHSELNLSSLELGDSALYFCASSVATRDLRGRGGYTFGSGTRLTVV.